This paragraph reports one T cell receptor beta chain. CDR1 and CDR2 (germline): SEHNR, FQNEAQ (reference sequence). The J segment lost 3 bases and the V segment lost 4 bases, leaving 9 bases of the junction unmatched. The CDR3 spans 16 residues. This record comes from a study of blood T cell repertoires in COVID-19. Study-level information: Donors in the United States, Italy and Spain gave samples during acute or convalescent COVID-19.

Some clones are missing from TCRdb's copy, which holds only in-frame ones; the method was immunoSEQ multiplex PCR. In the table there are 140,000 to 150,000 clones, approximately 80% of which are singletons. Sequenced input: peripheral blood. This rearrangement joins TRBV7-9 to TRBJ2-7; TRBD2 agrees at 10 bases. This sequence was found in a man in his sixties with active or convalescent COVID-19. The CDR3 is CASSSIGTSEYYEQYF. In DNA, the CDR3 is TGTGCCAGCAGCTCAATTGGGACTAGCGAATACTACGAGCAGTACTTC.